This is a list of T cell receptor beta chains from one sample in a study of regulatory T cells in long-lasting Graves disease. One entry per CDR3 protein, called by TCRdb with MiXCR from the multiplex PCR reads. The table shows about 440,000 distinct CDR3 sequences, with approximately 16% occurring only once. These same data were also listed under a study on T cells in Graves' hyperthyroidism and ophthalmopathy.

This specimen was peripheral blood mononuclear cells (PBMCs), taken at new diagnosis, from a patient treated with antithyroid drugs. These TCRs come from a woman in her twenties or thirties with Graves disease. Both conserved end residues are part of each CDR3. Where a row states a size, it is once, few, many or the class of an expanded clone; other rows omit it.

clone size	V gene	J gene	CDR3 protein
few	TRBV10-3	TRBJ1-6	CAISESVTGRGPLHF
many	TRBV7-9	TRBJ1-1	CASSHPRGGTRDTEAFF
many	TRBV6-2/TRBV6-3	TRBJ2-1	CASRPTSGRHNEQFF
many	TRBV5-5	TRBJ2-1	CASSKGLAINNEQFF
many	TRBV27	TRBJ2-1	CASSLPGWGLNNEQFF
many	TRBV9	TRBJ1-1	CASSVEGLGNTEAFF
NA	TRBV24-1	TRBJ1-4	CATSETDEKLFF
NA	TRBV7-9	TRBJ2-1	CASSPFLEANEQFF
many	TRBV6-1	TRBJ1-2	CASSRQGAANYGYTF
many	TRBV28	TRBJ2-7	CASSFTDRGLGEQYF
NA	TRBV20-1	TRBJ2-3	CSARGTSGRRDTQYF
few	TRBV7-2	TRBJ1-5	CASSPVVNQPQHF
many	TRBV15	TRBJ2-3	CATSKDPGVADTQYF
NA	TRBV29-1	TRBJ2-7	CSVVRSYEQYF
few	TRBV29-1	TRBJ1-2	CSVVAGQGLSDYGYTF
NA	TRBV19	TRBJ1-1	CASSPVGTEAFF
many	TRBV20-1	TRBJ1-3	CSATYGSGNTIYF
many	TRBV5-1	TRBJ1-4	CASSAQGGNEKLFF
many	TRBV28	TRBJ2-6	CASIPGLRSGANVLTF
many	TRBV7-3	TRBJ2-1	CASSLSGRGYEQFF
many	TRBV29-1	TRBJ1-2	CSVKLMRGDPNYGYTF